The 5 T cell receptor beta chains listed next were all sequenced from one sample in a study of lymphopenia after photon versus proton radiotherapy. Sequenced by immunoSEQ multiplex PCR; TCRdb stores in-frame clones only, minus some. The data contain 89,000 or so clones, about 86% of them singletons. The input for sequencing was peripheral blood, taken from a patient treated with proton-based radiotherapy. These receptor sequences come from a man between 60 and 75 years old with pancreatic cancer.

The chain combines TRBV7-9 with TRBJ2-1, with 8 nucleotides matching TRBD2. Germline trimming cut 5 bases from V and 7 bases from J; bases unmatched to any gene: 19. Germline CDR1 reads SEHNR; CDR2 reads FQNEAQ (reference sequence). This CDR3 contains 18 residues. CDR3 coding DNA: TGTGCCAGCAGCCCTCCCCTCGTGTCGGGAGGGCCGAGAAATGAGCAGTTCTTC. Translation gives CASSPPLVSGGPRNEQFF.

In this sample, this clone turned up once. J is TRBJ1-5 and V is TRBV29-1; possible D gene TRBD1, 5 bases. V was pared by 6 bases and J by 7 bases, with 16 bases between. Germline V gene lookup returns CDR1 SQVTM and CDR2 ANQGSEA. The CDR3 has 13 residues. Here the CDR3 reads CSVWNAGGQPQHF. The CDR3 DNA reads TGCAGCGTATGGAACGCGGGGGGGCAGCCCCAGCATTTT.

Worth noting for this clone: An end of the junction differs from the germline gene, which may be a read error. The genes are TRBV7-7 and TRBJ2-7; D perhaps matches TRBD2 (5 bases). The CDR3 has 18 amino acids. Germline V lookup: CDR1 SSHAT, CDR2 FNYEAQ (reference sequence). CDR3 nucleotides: TGTGCTAGCAGCTTACCTCGGGAAATTATGGTAAGATTCTACGAGCAGTACTTC. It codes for CASSLPREIMVRFYEQYF.

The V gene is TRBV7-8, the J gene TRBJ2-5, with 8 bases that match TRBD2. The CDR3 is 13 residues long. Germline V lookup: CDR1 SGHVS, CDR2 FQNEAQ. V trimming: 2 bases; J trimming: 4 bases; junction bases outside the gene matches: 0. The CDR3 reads CASSLLAGETQYF. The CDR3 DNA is TGTGCCAGCAGCTTACTAGCGGGAGAGACCCAGTACTTC.

The CDR3 DNA reads TGTGCCAGCGGCGGGACTCAATTCAGCACAGATACGCAGTATTTT. Encoded protein: CASGGTQFSTDTQYF. This chain links TRBV6-1 with TRBJ2-3; D is possibly TRBD2 (6 bases). Between the trimmed V and J ends, which lost 8 bases and 0 bases, there was a span of 15 bases. Germline values: CDR1 MNHNS, CDR2 SASEGT. There are 15 residues in the CDR3.